Sequencing of this T cell receptor (beta chain) was carried out in a study of T-cell memory formation after mild COVID-19. This clonotype was recorded a few times. What it recognizes is unknown. Study observations and caveats: Clones contracting over day 15 to 85 were CD4/CD8 balanced, with later expanders leaning CD4+. In pre-infection memory, a portion of responding clones appeared, which suggested that cross-reactive memory joined.

5'RACE primed at constant segments yielded TCR alpha and TCR beta cDNA libraries bearing sample barcodes and UMIs. TCRdb re-called the 5' RACE reads through MiXCR, storing one row per CDR3 protein. This table holds 500,000 to 550,000 distinct CDR3 sequences, 20% found once. The CDR3 spans 17 residues. The germline gives CDR1 SEHNR, CDR2 FQNEAQ (reference sequence). V was clipped by 5 bases and J by 3 bases; unmatched bases: 14. The sequenced sample was PBMCs or a T cell subset sorted from them (not recorded which). This chain connects TRBV7-9 to TRBJ2-7; 9 nucleotides align to TRBD1. The sequence derives from an adult woman who had mild COVID-19 (a few samples of this study predate the infection). Cell type and time point are not known. CDR3 nucleotides: TGTGCCAGCAGCCCTTCTGTTGGACAGGGGCACGACTACGAGCAGTACTTC. It encodes CASSPSVGQGHDYEQYF.